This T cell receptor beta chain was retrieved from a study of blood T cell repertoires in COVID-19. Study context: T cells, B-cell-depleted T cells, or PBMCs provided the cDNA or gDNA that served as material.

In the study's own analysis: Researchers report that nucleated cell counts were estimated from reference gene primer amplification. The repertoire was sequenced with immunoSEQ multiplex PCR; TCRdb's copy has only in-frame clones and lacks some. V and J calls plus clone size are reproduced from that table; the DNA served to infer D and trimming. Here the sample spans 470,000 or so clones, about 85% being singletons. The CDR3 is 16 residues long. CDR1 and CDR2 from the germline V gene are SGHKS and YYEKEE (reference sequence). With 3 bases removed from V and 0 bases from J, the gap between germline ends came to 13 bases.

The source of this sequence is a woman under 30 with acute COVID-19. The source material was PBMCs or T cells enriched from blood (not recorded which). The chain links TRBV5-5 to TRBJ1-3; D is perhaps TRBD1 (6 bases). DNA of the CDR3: TGTGCCAGCAGCTGGGACATCGGCTACTCTGGAAACACCATATATTTT. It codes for CASSWDIGYSGNTIYF.